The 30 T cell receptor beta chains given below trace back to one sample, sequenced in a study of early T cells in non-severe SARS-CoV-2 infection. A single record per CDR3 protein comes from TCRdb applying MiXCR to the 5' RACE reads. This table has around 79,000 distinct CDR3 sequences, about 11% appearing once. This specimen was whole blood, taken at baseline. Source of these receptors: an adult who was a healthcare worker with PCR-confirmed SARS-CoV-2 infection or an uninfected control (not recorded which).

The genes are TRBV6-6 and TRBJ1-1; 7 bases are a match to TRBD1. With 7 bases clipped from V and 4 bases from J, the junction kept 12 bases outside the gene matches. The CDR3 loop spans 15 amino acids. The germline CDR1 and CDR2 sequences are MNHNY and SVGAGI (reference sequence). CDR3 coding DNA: TGTGCCAGCATGAGGGGGCTCGGCGTGTTCACTGAAGCTTTCTTT. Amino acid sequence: CASMRGLGVFTEAFF.

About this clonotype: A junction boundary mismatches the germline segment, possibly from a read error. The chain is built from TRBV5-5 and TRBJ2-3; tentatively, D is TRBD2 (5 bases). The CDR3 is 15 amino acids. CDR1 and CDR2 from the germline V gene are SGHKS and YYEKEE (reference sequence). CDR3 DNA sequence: TGTTCCAGCAGTCCCCGCCGGGGAGACACAGATACGCAGTATTTT. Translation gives CSSSPRRGDTDTQYF. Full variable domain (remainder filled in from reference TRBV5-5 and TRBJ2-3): DAGVTQSPTHLIKTRGQQVTLRCSPISGHKSVSWYQQVLGQGPQFIFQYYEKEERGRGNFPDRFSARQFPNYSSELNVNALLLGDSALYLCSSSPRRGDTDTQYFGPGTRLTVL.

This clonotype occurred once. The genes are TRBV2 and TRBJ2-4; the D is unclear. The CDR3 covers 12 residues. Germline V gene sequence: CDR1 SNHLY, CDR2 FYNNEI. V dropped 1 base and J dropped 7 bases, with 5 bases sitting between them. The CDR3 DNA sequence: TGTGCCAGCAGTGAAGGAAGGAACATTCAGTACTTC. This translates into CASSEGRNIQYF.

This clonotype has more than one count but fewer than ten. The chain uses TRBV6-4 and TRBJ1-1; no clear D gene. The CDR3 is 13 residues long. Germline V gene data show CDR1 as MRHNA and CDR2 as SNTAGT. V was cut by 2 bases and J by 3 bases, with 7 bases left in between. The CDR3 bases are TGTGCCAGCAGTGACAATGGTGACACTGAAGCTTTCTTT. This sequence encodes CASSDNGDTEAFF.

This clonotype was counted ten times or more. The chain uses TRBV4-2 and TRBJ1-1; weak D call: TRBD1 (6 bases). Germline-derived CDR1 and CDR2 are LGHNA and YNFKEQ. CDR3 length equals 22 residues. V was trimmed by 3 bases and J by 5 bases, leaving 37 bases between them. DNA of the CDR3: TGTGCCAGCAGCCACCCCCAACCACTTTCGCCCGGCACCGGGGGGCTGGGGACTGAAGCTTTCTTT. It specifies CASSHPQPLSPGTGGLGTEAFF.

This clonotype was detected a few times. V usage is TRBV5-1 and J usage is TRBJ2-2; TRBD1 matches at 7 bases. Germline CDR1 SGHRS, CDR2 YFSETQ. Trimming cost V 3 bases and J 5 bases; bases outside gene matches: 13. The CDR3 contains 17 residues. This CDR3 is CASSSPRTGLMTGELFF. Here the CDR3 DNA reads TGCGCCAGCAGCTCTCCTCGGACAGGTCTGATGACCGGGGAGCTGTTTTTT.

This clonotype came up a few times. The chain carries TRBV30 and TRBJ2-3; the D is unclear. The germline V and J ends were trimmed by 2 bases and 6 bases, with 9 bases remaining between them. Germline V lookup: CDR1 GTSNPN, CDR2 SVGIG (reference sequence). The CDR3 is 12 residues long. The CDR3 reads CAWSSILDTQYF. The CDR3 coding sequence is TGTGCCTGGAGTAGTATTTTGGATACGCAGTATTTT.

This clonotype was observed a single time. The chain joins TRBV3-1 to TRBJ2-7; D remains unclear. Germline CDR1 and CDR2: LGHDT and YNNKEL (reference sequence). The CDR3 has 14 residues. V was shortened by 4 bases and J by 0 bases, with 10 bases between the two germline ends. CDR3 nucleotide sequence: TGTGCCAGCAGCCCGACATCGAGCTCCTACGAGCAGTACTTC. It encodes CASSPTSSSYEQYF.

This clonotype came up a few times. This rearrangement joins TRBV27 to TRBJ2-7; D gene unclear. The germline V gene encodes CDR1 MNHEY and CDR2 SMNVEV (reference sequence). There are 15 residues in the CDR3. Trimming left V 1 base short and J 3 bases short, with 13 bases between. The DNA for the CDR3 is TGTGCCAGCAGTTTATGGCAAAAAAATGACTACGAGCAGTACTTC. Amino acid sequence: CASSLWQKNDYEQYF.

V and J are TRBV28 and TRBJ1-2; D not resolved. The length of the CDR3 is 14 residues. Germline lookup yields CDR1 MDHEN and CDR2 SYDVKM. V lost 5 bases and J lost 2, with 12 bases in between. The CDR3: CASSPPGINYGYTF. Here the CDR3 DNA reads TGTGCCAGCAGTCCCCCGGGCATCAACTATGGCTACACCTTC.

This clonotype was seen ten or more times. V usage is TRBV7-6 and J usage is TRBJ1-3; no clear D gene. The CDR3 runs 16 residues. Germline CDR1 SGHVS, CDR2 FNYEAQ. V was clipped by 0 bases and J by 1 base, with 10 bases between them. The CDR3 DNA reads TGTGCCAGCAGCTTAGCAAACAGTGGATCTGGAAACACCATATATTTT. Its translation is CASSLANSGSGNTIYF.

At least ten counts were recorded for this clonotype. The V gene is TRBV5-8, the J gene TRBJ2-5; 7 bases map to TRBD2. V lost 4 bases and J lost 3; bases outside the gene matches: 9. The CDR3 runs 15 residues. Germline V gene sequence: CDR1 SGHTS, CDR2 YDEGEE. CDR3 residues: CASSPEGRGEETQYF. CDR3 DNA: TGTGCCAGCAGCCCCGAAGGTCGGGGGGAAGAGACCCAGTACTTC.

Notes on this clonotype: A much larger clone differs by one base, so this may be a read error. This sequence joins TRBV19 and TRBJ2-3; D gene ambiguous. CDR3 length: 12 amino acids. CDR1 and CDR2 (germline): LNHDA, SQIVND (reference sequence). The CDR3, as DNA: TGTGCCAGTAGGGCAAGGTCAGATATGCAGTATTTT. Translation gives CASRARSDMQYF.

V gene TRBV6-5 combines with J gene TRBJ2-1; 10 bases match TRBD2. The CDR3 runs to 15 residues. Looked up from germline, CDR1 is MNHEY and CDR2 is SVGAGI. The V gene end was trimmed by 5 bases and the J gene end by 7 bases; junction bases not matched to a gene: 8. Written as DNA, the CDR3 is TGTGCCAGCAGTGAGAATAGCGGGGGGAAGAATGAGCAGTTCTTC. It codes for CASSENSGGKNEQFF.

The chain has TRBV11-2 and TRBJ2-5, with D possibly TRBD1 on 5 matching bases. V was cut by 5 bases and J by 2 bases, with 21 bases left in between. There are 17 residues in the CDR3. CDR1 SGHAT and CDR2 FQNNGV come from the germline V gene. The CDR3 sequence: CASSPYLTGLGQETQYF. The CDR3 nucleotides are TGTGCCAGCAGCCCCTACCTCACAGGTTTAGGGCAAGAGACCCAGTACTTC.

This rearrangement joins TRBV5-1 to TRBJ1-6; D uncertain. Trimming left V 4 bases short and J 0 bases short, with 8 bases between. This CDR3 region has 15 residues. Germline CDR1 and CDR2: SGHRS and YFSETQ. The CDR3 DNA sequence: TGCGCCAGCAGCGAGCAGAGCTCCTATAATTCACCCCTCCACTTT. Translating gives CASSEQSSYNSPLHF.

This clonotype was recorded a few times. The CDR3 DNA reads as TGCAGCGTTGGCGAGCTATATGGCTACACCTTC. This codes for CSVGELYGYTF. The rearrangement links TRBV29-1 to TRBJ1-2; no clear D gene. CDR3 size: 11 residues. V was clipped by 4 bases and J by 5 bases, with 8 bases between them. Germline CDR1 and CDR2: SQVTM and ANQGSEA.

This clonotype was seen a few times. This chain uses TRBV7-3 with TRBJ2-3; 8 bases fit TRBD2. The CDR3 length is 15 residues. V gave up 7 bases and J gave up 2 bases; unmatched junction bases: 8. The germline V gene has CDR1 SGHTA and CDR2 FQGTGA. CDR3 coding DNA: TGTGCCAGCACCCCGAGCGGGGGCATCACAGATACGCAGTATTTT. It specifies CASTPSGGITDTQYF.

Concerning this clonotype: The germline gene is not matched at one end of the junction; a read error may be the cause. CDR3 loop: CASSLWAGANTRELFF. The CDR3 DNA sequence: TGTGCCAGCAGCTTATGGGCAGGGGCGAACACCAGGGAGCTGTTTTTT. This chain uses TRBV5-5 with TRBJ2-2; TRBD1 might be the D (6 bases). CDR3 length: 16 amino acids. Germline values: CDR1 SGHKS, CDR2 YYEKEE (reference sequence).

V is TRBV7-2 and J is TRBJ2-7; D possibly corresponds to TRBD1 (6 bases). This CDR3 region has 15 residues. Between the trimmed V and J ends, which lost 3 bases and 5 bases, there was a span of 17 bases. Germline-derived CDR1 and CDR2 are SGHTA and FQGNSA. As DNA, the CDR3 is TGTGCCAGCAGCTTTCATGCCGGGACACCCGACGAGCAGTACTTC. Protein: CASSFHAGTPDEQYF.

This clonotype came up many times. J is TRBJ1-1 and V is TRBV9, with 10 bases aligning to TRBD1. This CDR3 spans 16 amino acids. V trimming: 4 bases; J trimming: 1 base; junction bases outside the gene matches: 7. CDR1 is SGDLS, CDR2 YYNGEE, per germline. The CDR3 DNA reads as TGTGCCAGCAGCAAAAGACAGGGGGCGTCGAACACTGAAGCTTTCTTT. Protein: CASSKRQGASNTEAFF.

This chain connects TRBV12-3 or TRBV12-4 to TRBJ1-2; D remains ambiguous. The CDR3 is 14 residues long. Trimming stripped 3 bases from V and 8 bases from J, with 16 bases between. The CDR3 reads CASSLTPGRLGYTF. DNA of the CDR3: TGTGCCAGCAGTTTGACACCCGGACGATTAGGCTACACCTTC.

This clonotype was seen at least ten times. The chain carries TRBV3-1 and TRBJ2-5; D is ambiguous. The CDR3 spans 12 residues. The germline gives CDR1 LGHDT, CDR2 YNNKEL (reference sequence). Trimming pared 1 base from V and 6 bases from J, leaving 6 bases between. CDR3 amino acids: CASSQVGQTQYF. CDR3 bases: TGTGCCAGCAGCCAAGTTGGGCAGACCCAGTACTTC.

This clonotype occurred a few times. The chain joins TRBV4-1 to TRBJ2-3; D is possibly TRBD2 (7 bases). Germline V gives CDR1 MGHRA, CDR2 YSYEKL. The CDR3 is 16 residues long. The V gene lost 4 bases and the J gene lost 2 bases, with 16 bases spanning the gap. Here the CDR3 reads CASSPLAGAFTDTQYF. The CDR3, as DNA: TGCGCCAGCAGCCCCCTGGCGGGGGCGTTCACAGATACGCAGTATTTT.

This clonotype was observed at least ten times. CDR3 DNA: TGCAGTGCTAGAGACGGGGGACCGTTTACCGGGGAGCTGTTTTTT. It codes for CSARDGGPFTGELFF. V and J are TRBV20-1 and TRBJ2-2; D possibly corresponds to TRBD2 (6 bases). CDR1 and CDR2 (germline): DFQATT, SNEGSKA (reference sequence). The CDR3 is 15 residues long. V was clipped by 0 bases and J by 5 bases, with 13 bases between them.

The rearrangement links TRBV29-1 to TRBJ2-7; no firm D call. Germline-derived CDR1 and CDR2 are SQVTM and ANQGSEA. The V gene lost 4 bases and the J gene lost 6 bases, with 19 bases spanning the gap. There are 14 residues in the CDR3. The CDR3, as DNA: TGCAGCGTTGCTCTCACACCCTCCCTGGGCGAGCAGTACTTC. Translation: CSVALTPSLGEQYF.

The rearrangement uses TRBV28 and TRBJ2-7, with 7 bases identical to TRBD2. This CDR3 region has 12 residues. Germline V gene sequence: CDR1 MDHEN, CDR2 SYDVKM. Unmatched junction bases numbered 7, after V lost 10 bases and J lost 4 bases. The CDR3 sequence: CATRGEAYEQYF. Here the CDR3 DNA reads TGTGCCACCCGGGGGGAGGCTTACGAGCAGTACTTC.

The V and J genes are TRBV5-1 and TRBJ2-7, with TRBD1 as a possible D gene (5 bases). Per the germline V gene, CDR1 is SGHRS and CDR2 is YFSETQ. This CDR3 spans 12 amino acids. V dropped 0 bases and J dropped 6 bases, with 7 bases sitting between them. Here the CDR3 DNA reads TGCGCCAGCAGCTTGGAGGGGATCGAGCAGTACTTC. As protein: CASSLEGIEQYF.

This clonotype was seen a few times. CDR3 protein: CASSTRTGLQDEQFF. CDR3 sequence (DNA): TGTGCCAGCAGCACCCGGACTGGCTTACAGGATGAGCAGTTCTTC. V and J are TRBV6-6 and TRBJ2-1, with D perhaps TRBD1 or TRBD2 (5 bases each). Germline V lookup: CDR1 MNHNY, CDR2 SVGAGI (reference sequence). The CDR3 covers 15 residues. With 6 bases removed from V and 8 bases from J, the gap between germline ends came to 20 bases.

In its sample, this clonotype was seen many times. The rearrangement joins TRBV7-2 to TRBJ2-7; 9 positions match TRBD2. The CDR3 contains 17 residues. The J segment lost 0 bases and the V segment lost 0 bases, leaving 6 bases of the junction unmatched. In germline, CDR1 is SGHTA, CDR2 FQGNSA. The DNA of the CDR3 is TGTGCCAGCAGCTTAGCGTCTAGCGGGGAGAGCTCCTACGAGCAGTACTTC. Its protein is CASSLASSGESSYEQYF.